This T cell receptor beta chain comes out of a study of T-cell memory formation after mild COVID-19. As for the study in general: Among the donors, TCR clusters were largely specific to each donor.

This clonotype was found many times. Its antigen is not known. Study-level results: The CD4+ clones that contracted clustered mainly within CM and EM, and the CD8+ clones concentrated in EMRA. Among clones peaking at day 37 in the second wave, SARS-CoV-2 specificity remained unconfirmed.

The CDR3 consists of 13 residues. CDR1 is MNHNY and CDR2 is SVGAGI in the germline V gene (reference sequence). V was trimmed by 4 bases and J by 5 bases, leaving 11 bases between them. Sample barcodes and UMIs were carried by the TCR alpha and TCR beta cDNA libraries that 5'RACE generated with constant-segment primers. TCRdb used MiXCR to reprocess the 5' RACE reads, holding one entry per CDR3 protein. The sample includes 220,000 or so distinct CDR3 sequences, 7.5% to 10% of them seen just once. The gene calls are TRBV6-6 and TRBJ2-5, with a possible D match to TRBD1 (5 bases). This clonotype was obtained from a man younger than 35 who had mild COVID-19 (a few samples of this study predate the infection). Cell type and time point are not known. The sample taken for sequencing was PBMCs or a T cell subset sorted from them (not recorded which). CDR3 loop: CASSSQGWETQYF. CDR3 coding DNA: TGTGCCAGCAGTTCTCAGGGTTGGGAGACCCAGTACTTC.